This T cell receptor (beta chain) came from a study of glioma-infiltrating T cells. Study results and caveats: Non-neoplastic patients had below-expected tissue-blood divergence, while all gliomas exceeded expectation. Tissue and blood shared very few CDR3 sequences.

About this clonotype: Its antigen is not identified.

TCR alpha and beta CDR3 regions were amplified from RNA using iRepertoire nested multiplex PCR. Tissue mRNA or PBMC total RNA, roughly 100-400 ng, went into one-step reverse transcription and amplification. One entry per CDR3 protein, called by TCRdb with MiXCR from the multiplex PCR reads. Of over 100,000 distinct CDR3 sequences detected, about 25% appear once; the ten largest clones hold about 30%. Trimming removed 1 base at V and 2 bases at J, with 14 bases between. Germline lookup yields CDR1 GTSNPN and CDR2 SVGIG (reference sequence). The CDR3 runs to 15 residues. This clonotype was sampled from a human donor with low-grade glioma or glioblastoma, undergoing nonglioma brain surgery, or in good health (not recorded which). The chain is built from TRBV30 and TRBJ1-1; D might be TRBD1 (5 bases). Sequenced material: glioma tissue, nonneoplastic brain tissue, or PBMCs (not recorded which). In DNA, the CDR3 is TGTGCCTGGAGTGCCCCGATTGGACAAAACACTGAAGCTTTCTTT. Translated, it gives CAWSAPIGQNTEAFF.